This T cell receptor beta chain was sequenced during a study of read filtering for tumor transcriptome and immune sequencing. From approximately 430 ng of RNA, a library with molecular barcoded alpha/delta and beta/gamma adaptors was made. TCRdb re-derived calls from the reads in MiXCR, one entry per CDR3 protein. The sample has 25,000 to 35,000 distinct CDR3 sequences, roughly 20% seen once. V lost 5 bases to trimming and J lost 6 bases, with 10 bases between them. The CDR3 is 12 residues long. Germline CDR1 is MDHEN and CDR2 is SYDVKM. This clonotype was seen many times. The sequence derives from a donor at least 40 years old with multiple myeloma. This chain links TRBV28 with TRBJ1-2; D perhaps matches TRBD1 (5 bases). The sample consisted of a population of CD138-negative cells sorted from bone marrow. The CDR3 loop is CASSAGFDGYTF. For the CDR3, the DNA is TGTGCCAGCAGTGCAGGGTTCGATGGCTACACCTTC.